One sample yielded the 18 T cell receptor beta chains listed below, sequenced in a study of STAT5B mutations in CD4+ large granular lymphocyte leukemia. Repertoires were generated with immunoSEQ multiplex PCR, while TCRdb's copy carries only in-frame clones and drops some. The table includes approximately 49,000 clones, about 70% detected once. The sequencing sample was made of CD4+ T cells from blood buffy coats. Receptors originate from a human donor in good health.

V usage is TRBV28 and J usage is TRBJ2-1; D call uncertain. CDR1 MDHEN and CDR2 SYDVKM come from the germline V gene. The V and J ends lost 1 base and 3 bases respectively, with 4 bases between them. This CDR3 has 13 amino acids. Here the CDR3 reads CASSLLGYNEQFF. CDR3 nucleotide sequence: TGTGCCAGCAGTTTATTGGGCTACAATGAGCAGTTCTTC.

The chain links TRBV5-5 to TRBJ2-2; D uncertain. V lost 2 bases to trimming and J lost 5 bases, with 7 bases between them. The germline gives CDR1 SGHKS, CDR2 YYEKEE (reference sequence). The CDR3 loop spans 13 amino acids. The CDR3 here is CASSLARTGELFF. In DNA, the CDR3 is TGTGCCAGCAGCTTAGCCAGGACCGGGGAGCTGTTTTTT.

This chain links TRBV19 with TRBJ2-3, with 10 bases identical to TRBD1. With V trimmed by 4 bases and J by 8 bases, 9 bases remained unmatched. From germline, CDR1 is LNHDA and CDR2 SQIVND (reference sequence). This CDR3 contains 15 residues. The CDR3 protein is CASSTLDRGQGTQYF. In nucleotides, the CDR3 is TGTGCCAGTAGTACCTTAGACAGGGGGCAAGGTACGCAGTATTTT.

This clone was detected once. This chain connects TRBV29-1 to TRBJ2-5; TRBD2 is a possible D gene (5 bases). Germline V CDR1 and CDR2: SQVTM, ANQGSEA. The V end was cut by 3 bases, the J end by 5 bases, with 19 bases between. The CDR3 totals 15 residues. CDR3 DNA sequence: TGCAGCGTTGATGTCCGGGGTTCGGCTTGGGAGACCCAGTACTTC. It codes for CSVDVRGSAWETQYF. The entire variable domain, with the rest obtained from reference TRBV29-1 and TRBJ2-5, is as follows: SAVISQKPSRDICQRGTSLTIQCQVDSQVTMMFWYRQQPGQSLTLIATANQGSEATYESGFVIDKFPISRPNLTFSTLTVSNMSPEDSSIYLCSVDVRGSAWETQYFGPGTRLLVL.

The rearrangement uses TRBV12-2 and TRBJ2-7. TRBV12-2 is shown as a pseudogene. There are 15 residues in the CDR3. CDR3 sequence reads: CASRRTRGRTYEQYV. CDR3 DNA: TGTGCAAGTCGCCGGACCCGGGGGCGGACCTACGAGCAGTACGTC.

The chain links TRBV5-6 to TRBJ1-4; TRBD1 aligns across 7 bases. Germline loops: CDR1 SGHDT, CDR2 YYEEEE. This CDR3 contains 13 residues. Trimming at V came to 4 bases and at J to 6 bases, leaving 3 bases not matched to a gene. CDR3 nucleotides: TGTGCCAGCAGCATCGGACAGGATGAAAAACTGTTTTTT. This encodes CASSIGQDEKLFF. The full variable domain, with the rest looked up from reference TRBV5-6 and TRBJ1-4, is DAGVTQSPTHLIKTRGQQVTLRCSPKSGHDTVSWYQQALGQGPQFIFQYYEEEERQRGNFPDRFSGHQFPNYSSELNVNALLLGDSALYLCASSIGQDEKLFFGSGTQLSVL.

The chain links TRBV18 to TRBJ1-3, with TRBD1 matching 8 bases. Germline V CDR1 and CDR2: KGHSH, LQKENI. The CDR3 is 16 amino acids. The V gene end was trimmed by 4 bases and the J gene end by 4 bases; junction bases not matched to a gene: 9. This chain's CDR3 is CASSQGQGPAGNTIYF. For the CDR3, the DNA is TGTGCCAGCTCACAAGGACAGGGTCCGGCCGGAAACACCATATATTTT.

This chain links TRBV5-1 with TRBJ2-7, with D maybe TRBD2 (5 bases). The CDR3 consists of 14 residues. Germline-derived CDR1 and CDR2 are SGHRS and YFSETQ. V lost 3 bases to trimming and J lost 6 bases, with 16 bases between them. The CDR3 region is CASSCFGEMGEQYV. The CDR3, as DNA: TGCGCCAGCAGCTGCTTCGGGGAAATGGGCGAGCAGTACGTC.

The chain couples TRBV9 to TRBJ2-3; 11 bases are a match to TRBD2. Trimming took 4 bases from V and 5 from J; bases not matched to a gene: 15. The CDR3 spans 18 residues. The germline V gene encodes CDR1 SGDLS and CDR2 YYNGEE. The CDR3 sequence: CASSPRGSGGAGRDTQYF. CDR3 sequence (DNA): TGTGCCAGCAGCCCTCGGGGTAGCGGGGGGGCCGGTCGAGATACGCAGTATTTT.

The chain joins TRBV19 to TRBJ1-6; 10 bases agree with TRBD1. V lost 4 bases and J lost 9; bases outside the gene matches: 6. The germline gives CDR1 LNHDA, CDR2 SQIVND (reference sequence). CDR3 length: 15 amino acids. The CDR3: CASSTTGQGSSPLHF. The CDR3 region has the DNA TGTGCCAGTAGTACTACGGGACAGGGGTCTTCACCCCTCCACTTT.

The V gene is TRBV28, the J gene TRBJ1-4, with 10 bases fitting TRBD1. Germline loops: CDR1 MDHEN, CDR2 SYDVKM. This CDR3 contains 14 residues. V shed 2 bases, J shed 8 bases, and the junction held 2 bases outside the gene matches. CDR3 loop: CASSLGQGGEKLFF. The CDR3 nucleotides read TGTGCCAGCAGTTTAGGACAGGGGGGCGAAAAACTGTTTTTT.

The CDR3 DNA reads as TGTGCCATCAGTGAGTCCGGGGGGCCTGAGACCCAGTACTTC. It encodes CAISESGGPETQYF. The rearrangement links TRBV10-3 to TRBJ2-5; D is possibly TRBD2 (7 bases). Germline-derived CDR1 and CDR2 are ENHRY and SYGVKD. Trimming stripped 0 bases from V and 5 bases from J, with 10 bases between. This CDR3 spans 14 amino acids.

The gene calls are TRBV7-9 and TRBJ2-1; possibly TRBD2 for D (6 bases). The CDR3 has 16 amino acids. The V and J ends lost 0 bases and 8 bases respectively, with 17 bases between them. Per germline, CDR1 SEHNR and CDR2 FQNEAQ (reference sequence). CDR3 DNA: TGTGCCAGCAGCTTAGCAGGACCCTTTCGCGGGGATGAGCAGTTCTTC. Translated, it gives CASSLAGPFRGDEQFF. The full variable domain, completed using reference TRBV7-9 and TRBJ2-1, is DTGVSQNPRHKITKRGQNVTFRCDPISEHNRLYWYRQTLGQGPEFLTYFQNEAQLEKSRLLSDRFSAERPKGSFSTLEIQRTEQGDSAMYLCASSLAGPFRGDEQFFGPGTRLTVL.

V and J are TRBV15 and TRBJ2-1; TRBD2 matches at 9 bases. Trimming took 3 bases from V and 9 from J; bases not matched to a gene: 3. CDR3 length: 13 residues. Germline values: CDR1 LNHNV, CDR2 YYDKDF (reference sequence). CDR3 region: CATSRGLAVEQFF. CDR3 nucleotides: TGTGCCACCAGCAGGGGACTAGCAGTTGAGCAGTTCTTC.

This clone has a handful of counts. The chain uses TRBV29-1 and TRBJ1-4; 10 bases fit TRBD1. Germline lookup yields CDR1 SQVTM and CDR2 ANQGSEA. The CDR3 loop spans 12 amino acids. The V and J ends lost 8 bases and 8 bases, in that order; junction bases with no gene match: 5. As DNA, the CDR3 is TGCAGCATCCGGGACAGGGGCGAAAAACTGTTTTTT. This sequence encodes CSIRDRGEKLFF. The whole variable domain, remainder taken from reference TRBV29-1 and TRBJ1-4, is SAVISQKPSRDICQRGTSLTIQCQVDSQVTMMFWYRQQPGQSLTLIATANQGSEATYESGFVIDKFPISRPNLTFSTLTVSNMSPEDSSIYLCSIRDRGEKLFFGSGTQLSVL.

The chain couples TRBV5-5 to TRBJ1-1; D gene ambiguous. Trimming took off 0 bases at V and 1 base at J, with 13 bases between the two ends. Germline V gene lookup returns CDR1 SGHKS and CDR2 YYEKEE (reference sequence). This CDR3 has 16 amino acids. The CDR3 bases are TGTGCCAGCAGCTTGGTTGAGGGAATCCGGAACACTGAAGCTTTCTTT. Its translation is CASSLVEGIRNTEAFF. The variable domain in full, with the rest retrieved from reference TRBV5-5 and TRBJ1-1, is DAGVTQSPTHLIKTRGQQVTLRCSPISGHKSVSWYQQVLGQGPQFIFQYYEKEERGRGNFPDRFSARQFPNYSSELNVNALLLGDSALYLCASSLVEGIRNTEAFFGQGTRLTVV.

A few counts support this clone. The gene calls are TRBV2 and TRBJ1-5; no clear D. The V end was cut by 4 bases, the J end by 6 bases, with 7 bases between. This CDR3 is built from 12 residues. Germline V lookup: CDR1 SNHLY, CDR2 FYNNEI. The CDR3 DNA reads TGTGCCAGCAGTGGGGAGGGTCAGCCCCAGCATTTT. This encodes CASSGEGQPQHF.

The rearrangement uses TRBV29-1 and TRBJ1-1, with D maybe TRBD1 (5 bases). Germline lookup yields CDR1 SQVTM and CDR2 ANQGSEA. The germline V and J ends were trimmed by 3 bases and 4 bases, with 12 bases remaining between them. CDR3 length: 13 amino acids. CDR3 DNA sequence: TGCAGCGTTGATTGGGGGTTAGGCACTGAAGCTTTCTTT. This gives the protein CSVDWGLGTEAFF.